Listed here is a single T cell receptor (beta chain). Antigen: not known. The final CDR3 position lacks the conserved phenylalanine or tryptophan, pointing to a likely read error. The DNA is left out, because the CDR3 cannot be placed on it with certainty; the CDR3 is given as TCRdb lists it. Germline CDR1 SEHNR, CDR2 FQNEAQ (reference sequence). The CDR3 has 14 amino acids, counting both end residues. The sample belongs to a study of CD8+CD57+ T cells in acquired aplastic anemia. Study-wide results and limits: There were twenty-nine CD8+ CDR3 sequences that occurred in both patients and controls. No significant patient-versus-control difference appeared in CD8+ Simpson's diversity.

For sequencing, patients were chosen who had shown expansion of CD8+CD57+ cells by flow cytometry. Every one of the patients had aplastic anemia (severe, acquired). At the time of blood sampling, patients had not yet received any therapy. TCR beta VDJ combinations and CDR3 sequences were profiled from genomic DNA. MiXCR, run by TCRdb on the reads, gives a single entry per CDR3 protein. The sample includes 310,000 or so distinct CDR3 sequences, approximately 60% of them seen just once. The rearrangement uses TRBV7-9 and TRBJ2-1; TRBD2 is taken as the D call from the table, unchecked against the DNA. This receptor was identified in a human donor with aplastic anemia. Sequencing was done on a sample of sorted CD4+, CD8+, or CD8+CD57+ T cells (not recorded which) from PBMCs. The CDR3 loop is CASSLGSGLAHPFL.